This T cell receptor beta chain was recorded in a study of blood T cell repertoires in COVID-19. Study-level background: Sites in the United States, Italy and Spain provided acute and convalescent COVID-19 samples.

V dropped 6 bases and J dropped 0 bases, with 5 bases sitting between them. CDR1 is SGHRS and CDR2 is YFSETQ in the germline V gene. This CDR3 spans 12 amino acids. Repertoires were generated with immunoSEQ multiplex PCR, while TCRdb's copy carries only in-frame clones and drops some. The table lists over 85,000 clones, 85% of them singletons. Sequenced material: peripheral blood. The chain employs TRBV5-1 and TRBJ2-3, with D unclear. This clonotype was sampled from a man in his 60s with acute or convalescent COVID-19. The CDR3: CASKTSTDTQYF. DNA for the CDR3: TGCGCCAGCAAAACTAGCACAGATACGCAGTATTTT.